Listed below are T cell receptor beta chains from one sample, sequenced in a study of T cell changes during pregnancy in multiple sclerosis. Profiled with immunoSEQ multiplex PCR; TCRdb holds only in-frame clones, not every one. The repertoire holds around 48,000 clones, with 90% as singletons. Sequencing was performed on CD8+ T cells from peripheral blood mononuclear cells, taken before pregnancy. The source of these receptors is a female donor with multiple sclerosis, enrolled in a pregnancy study. Each CDR3 is given with its conserved first and last residue. A D gene is named only where the DNA matches it firmly. Some rows mark clone size as missing; the rest say once, few, many or name a class of expanded clone.

>.|TRBV10-3|TRBD1|TRBJ1-2
TGTGCCATCAGGGGACAGGGCTATGGCTACACCTTC
CAIRGQGYGYTF
>.|TRBV11-2|.|TRBJ2-7
TGTGCCAGCAGCTTAGGTCTGGACAGCTACTACGAGCAGTACTTC
CASSLGLDSYYEQYF
>.|TRBV6-5|.|TRBJ1-3
TGTGCCAGCAGTACGCCAGGGCAATCGAACACCATATATTTT
CASSTPGQSNTIYF
>.|TRBV7-9|.|TRBJ2-1
TGTGCCAGCAGCCCCGACAGGTTGAAGGCCTACAATGAGCAGTTCTTC
CASSPDRLKAYNEQFF
>.|TRBV4-3|TRBD2|TRBJ2-7
TGCGCCAGCAGCCAAGACCGGGAGGGGTCTGGCTACGAGCAGTACTTC
CASSQDREGSGYEQYF
>.|TRBV27|TRBD1|TRBJ2-7
TGTGCCAGCACCCCGGGACAGGGGGGCTACGAGCAGTACTTC
CASTPGQGGYEQYF
>.|TRBV4-2|TRBD2|TRBJ2-1
TGTGCCAGCAGCCCCCGGGGTAGCGGGGGGGTCGATGAGCAGTTCTTC
CASSPRGSGGVDEQFF
>.|TRBV5-5|TRBD1|TRBJ2-7
TGTGCCAGCAGCTTGGGACAGGGTGGCTACGAGCAGTACTTC
CASSLGQGGYEQYF
>.|TRBV9|TRBD1|TRBJ2-7
TGTGCCAGCAGCCCATGGGACAGCCACGAGCAGTACTTC
CASSPWDSHEQYF
>.|TRBV6-5|.|TRBJ2-1
TGTGCCAGCAGTCCCCTTCACACCCAACGGCAGTTCTTC
CASSPLHTQRQFF
>.|TRBV10-3|.|TRBJ2-7
TGTGCCATCAGTGAGGGGACACCAAACTACTACGAGCAGTACTTC
CAISEGTPNYYEQYF
>.|TRBV6-5|TRBD2|TRBJ2-7
TGTGCCACCGCGGGGGACGCCCTCTCCTACGAGCAGTACTTC
CATAGDALSYEQYF
>.|TRBV18|TRBD1|TRBJ2-3
TGTGCCAGCTCACCCGACAGGGAAATATCTAATACGCAGTATTTT
CASSPDREISNTQYF
>.|TRBV2|TRBD2|TRBJ2-3
TGTGCCAGCAGGATGGGGGGCGGCGGGGGGACAGATACGCAGTATTTT
CASRMGGGGGTDTQYF
>once|TRBV4-2|.|TRBJ1-5
TGTGCCAGCAGCCAAGATAGCCCGAGCAATCAGCCCCAGCATTTT
CASSQDSPSNQPQHF
>.|TRBV9|.|TRBJ1-5
TGTGCCAGCAGCGCCTCAGGTGAGCAGCCCCAGCATTTT
CASSASGEQPQHF
>.|TRBV9|.|TRBJ2-3
TGTGCCAGCAGCGTAGCAGGTGTGTACGAACCAGATACGCAGTATTTT
CASSVAGVYEPDTQYF
>.|TRBV27|TRBD2|TRBJ2-1
TGTGCCAGCAGTTGGTATAGCGGGGGGAATGAGCAGTTCTTC
CASSWYSGGNEQFF
>once|TRBV6-4|.|TRBJ2-3
TGTGCCAGCAGTGACAAGCCAGATACGCAGTATTTT
CASSDKPDTQYF
>.|TRBV13|.|TRBJ1-1
TGTGCCAGCAGCCCAAGGGGATGGGAGAACACTGAAGCTTTCTTT
CASSPRGWENTEAFF